The clone carrying this TCR beta chain has a single count. What it binds is unknown. The data belong to a study of radiotherapy plus CTLA-4 blockade in lung cancer. Background on the study: Disease control reached more than 30%, with objective responses in over 15%.

Broader study findings: Early clone dynamics of blood T cells, plus interferon-beta, reportedly predicted response best. Blood TCR clones of tumor origin expanded after radiotherapy plus ipilimumab.

Per the germline V gene, CDR1 is LNHDA and CDR2 is SQIVND (reference sequence). This CDR3 region has 9 residues. V lost 11 bases, J lost 2 bases, and 3 bases lay in between. Produced via immunoSEQ multiplex PCR; TCRdb's table is partial and in-frame only. The sample holds more than 75,000 clones, about 70% seen once. The sequencing used peripheral blood, collected from a patient treated with radiotherapy plus ipilimumab. This TCR derives from a human donor with non-small cell lung cancer who had a partial response to radiotherapy plus ipilimumab. Some clones in this sample may be carry-over from other donors' samples. V gene TRBV19 combines with J gene TRBJ2-5, with D uncertain. The CDR3 protein is CARQETQYF. For the CDR3, the DNA is TGTGCCCGTCAAGAGACCCAGTACTTC.